Below are 5 T cell receptor beta chains sequenced from a single sample in a study of cytomegalovirus exposure and HLA in healthy donors. This PCR relied on a set of 60 Vbeta primers and 13 Jbeta primers. This table comes from immunoSEQ multiplex PCR, and its TCRdb copy is limited to in-frame clones, with some not included. Its table records over 100,000 clones. Sequenced: PBMCs. The receptors originated from a man aged 18 to 30 in good health and CMV-seronegative.

The chain links TRBV28 to TRBJ1-2, with D unclear. Trimming took 7 bases from V and 5 from J, leaving 17 bases between them. Germline V gene data show CDR1 as MDHEN and CDR2 as SYDVKM. CDR3 length: 14 residues. CDR3 sequence (DNA): TGTGCCAGCACCTCCGGGTGGAGGGTTTATGGCTACACCTTC. It codes for CASTSGWRVYGYTF.

The chain carries TRBV28 and TRBJ2-5; maybe TRBD1 (6 bases). Germline CDR1 reads MDHEN; CDR2 reads SYDVKM. Trimming cost V 4 bases and J 4 bases, with 16 bases left between them. The CDR3 is 15 amino acids. The CDR3 DNA is TGTGCCAGCAGTTCCCCCGGAAAGGGGGTAGAGACCCAGTACTTC. Encoded protein: CASSSPGKGVETQYF.

The gene calls are TRBV28 and TRBJ1-6; 7 bases line up with TRBD1. The length of the CDR3 is 15 residues. Trimming at V came to 4 bases and at J to 3 bases, leaving 3 bases not matched to a gene. Germline CDR1 reads MDHEN; CDR2 reads SYDVKM. The CDR3 region is CASSSGQFYNSPLHF. The CDR3 DNA is TGTGCCAGCAGTTCGGGACAGTTCTATAATTCACCCCTCCACTTT.

The V gene is TRBV5-1, the J gene TRBJ2-1, with D unresolved. This CDR3 region has 12 residues. Trimming shortened V by 4 bases and J by 5 bases, and 7 bases separated the two germline ends. Germline V lookup: CDR1 SGHRS, CDR2 YFSETQ. CDR3 DNA sequence: TGCGCCAGCAGCGGAACTAACAATGAGCAGTTCTTC. Translation gives CASSGTNNEQFF.

The chain couples TRBV28 to TRBJ2-7, with D possibly matching TRBD1 (5 bases). CDR1 is MDHEN and CDR2 is SYDVKM in the germline V gene. The CDR3 has 11 residues. The V gene lost 4 bases and the J gene lost 8 bases, with 9 bases spanning the gap. The CDR3 spells CASSSQGKQYF. The CDR3 nucleotides read TGTGCCAGCAGTTCCCAGGGTAAGCAGTACTTC.